The 5 T cell receptor beta chains below were found in one sample sequenced in a study of blood T cell repertoires in COVID-19. Some clones are missing from TCRdb's copy, which holds only in-frame ones; the method was immunoSEQ multiplex PCR. The top ten clones hold over 9.5% of a sample with 88,000 or so clones, 82% of them seen once. Sequencing was carried out using peripheral blood. Receptors were obtained from a man older than 75 with acute or convalescent COVID-19.

This sequence joins TRBV6-2 or TRBV6-3 and TRBJ1-5; 10 positions match TRBD1. Germline CDR1 is MNHEY and CDR2 is SVGEGT. V shed 5 bases, J shed 4 bases, and the junction held 11 bases outside the gene matches. The CDR3 runs to 17 residues. Written as DNA, the CDR3 is TGTGCCAGCAGTCCCAGACAGGGGGCGCGAGGGAATCAGCCCCAGCATTTT. This encodes CASSPRQGARGNQPQHF.

Only one count was recorded for this clone. V gene TRBV12-3 or TRBV12-4 combines with J gene TRBJ1-4; weak D call: TRBD1 (6 bases). Trimming stripped 8 bases from V and 7 bases from J, with 14 bases between. The CDR3 sequence is 13 residues long. The CDR3 here is CASLQGQTEKLFF. In nucleotides, the CDR3 is TGTGCCAGCTTGCAGGGGCAGACTGAAAAACTGTTTTTT.

The J gene is TRBJ1-4, the V gene TRBV3-1 (or the pseudogene TRBV3-2), with D possibly TRBD1 on 6 matching bases. The CDR3 loop spans 16 amino acids. The germline CDR1 and CDR2 sequences are LGHDT and YNNKEL (reference sequence). V was cut by 1 base and J by 4 bases, with 13 bases left in between. The CDR3 spells CASSQGLGQYNEKLFF. CDR3 DNA sequence: TGTGCCAGCAGCCAAGGGCTTGGACAGTATAATGAAAAACTGTTTTTT.

V and J are TRBV12-3 or TRBV12-4 and TRBJ1-2; D unclear. This CDR3 region has 13 residues. V gave up 2 bases and J gave up 4 bases, with 8 bases separating them. The chain's CDR3 is CASSLQHGYGYTF. In nucleotides, the CDR3 is TGTGCCAGCAGTTTACAACATGGCTATGGCTACACCTTC.

The CDR3 DNA reads TGCAGCGTTCAGGAAGGGACAGGGGGCTACGAGCAGTACTTC. This translates into CSVQEGTGGYEQYF. This chain uses TRBV29-1 with TRBJ2-7; 11 bases are shared with TRBD1. The CDR3 totals 14 residues. J lost 3 bases, V lost 5 bases, and 6 bases had no gene match. Germline V CDR1 and CDR2: SQVTM, ANQGSEA.